The 7 T cell receptor beta chains given below trace back to one sample, sequenced in a study of patients with pleural tuberculosis. TCRdb re-called the reads with MiXCR, one entry per CDR3 protein. The sample shows roughly 27,000 distinct CDR3 sequences, over 15% of them seen only once. Input material: peripheral blood. The source of these receptors is a human donor with pleural tuberculosis.

This clonotype was seen at least ten times. This sequence joins TRBV6-6 and TRBJ2-7; 8 bases agree with TRBD1. Trimming cost V 2 bases and J 3 bases; bases outside gene matches: 0. CDR1 and CDR2 (germline): MNHNY, SVGAGI (reference sequence). This CDR3 has 13 residues. CDR3 sequence: CASSYDRGYEQYF. The CDR3 nucleotides are TGTGCCAGCAGTTACGACAGGGGCTACGAGCAGTACTTC.

This clonotype is termed medium-sized. This chain connects TRBV27 to TRBJ2-3; possible D gene TRBD2, 6 bases. The CDR3 covers 16 residues. V lost 1 base, J lost 2 bases, and 13 bases lay in between. Germline CDR1 reads MNHEY; CDR2 reads SMNVEV (reference sequence). Here the CDR3 reads CASSLFGGANTDTQYF. The CDR3 nucleotides read TGTGCCAGCAGTTTATTCGGGGGAGCGAACACAGATACGCAGTATTTT.

This clonotype showed up many times. The chain has TRBV28 and TRBJ1-5, with 10 bases aligning to TRBD1. Germline values: CDR1 MDHEN, CDR2 SYDVKM. The CDR3 contains 15 residues. The V segment lost 5 bases and the J segment 11 bases; nucleotides outside the gene matches: 12. This CDR3 is CASSEGQGVPSTQHF. The CDR3 nucleotides are TGTGCCAGCAGTGAAGGACAGGGGGTGCCCTCTACCCAGCATTTT.

In regard to this clonotype: This may come from a read error, since a much larger clone is one base off. This rearrangement joins TRBV5-5 to TRBJ2-2; D remains unclear. Germline loops: CDR1 SGHKS, CDR2 YYEKEE (reference sequence). The CDR3 covers 15 residues. V dropped 3 bases and J dropped 1 base, with 10 bases sitting between them. CDR3 bases: TGTGCCAGCAGCTCATCCAGACTGAACACCGGGGAGCTGTTTTTT. The encoded protein is CASSSSRLNTGELFF.

In this sample, this clonotype turned up many times. The gene calls are TRBV18 and TRBJ2-1; 8 nucleotides align to TRBD2. The CDR3 has 13 residues. CDR1 and CDR2 from the germline V gene are KGHSH and LQKENI. V lost 3 bases and J lost 5; bases outside the gene matches: 0. The CDR3 sequence is CASSPTSDNEQFF. Written as DNA, the CDR3 is TGTGCCAGCTCACCGACTAGCGACAATGAGCAGTTCTTC.

At least ten counts were recorded for this clonotype. This chain links TRBV10-3 with TRBJ2-3, with 8 bases fitting TRBD2. Germline CDR1 reads ENHRY; CDR2 reads SYGVKD. The V segment lost 0 bases and the J segment 6 bases; nucleotides outside the gene matches: 5. The CDR3 spans 15 residues. This CDR3 reads CAISESGTRRDTQYF. The CDR3 bases are TGTGCCATCAGTGAGTCTGGGACTAGGCGGGATACGCAGTATTTT.

Within the sample, this clonotype is medium-sized. The J gene is TRBJ1-5, the V gene TRBV6-1; maybe TRBD1 (5 bases). The length of the CDR3 is 16 residues. Between the trimmed V and J ends, which lost 0 bases and 0 bases, there was a span of 9 bases. Germline CDR1 reads MNHNS; CDR2 reads SASEGT. CDR3 bases: TGTGCCAGCAGTGAAGCTGACAGCTATAGCAATCAGCCCCAGCATTTT. It is translated as CASSEADSYSNQPQHF.